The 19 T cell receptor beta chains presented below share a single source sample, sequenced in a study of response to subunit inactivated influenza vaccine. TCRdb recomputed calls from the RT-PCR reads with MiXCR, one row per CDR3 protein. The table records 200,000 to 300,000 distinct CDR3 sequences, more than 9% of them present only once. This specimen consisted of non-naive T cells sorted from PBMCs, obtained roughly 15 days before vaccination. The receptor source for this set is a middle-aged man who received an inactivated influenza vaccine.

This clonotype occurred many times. The CDR3 DNA is TGTGCCAGCAGTTTAGGGTCTGGGGCACATGAGCAGTTCTTC. The encoded protein is CASSLGSGAHEQFF. The V gene is TRBV6-5, the J gene TRBJ2-1; TRBD1 might be the D (5 bases). CDR3 size: 14 residues. V shed 4 bases and J shed 8 bases, with 15 bases lying between them. In germline, CDR1 is MNHEY, CDR2 SVGAGI.

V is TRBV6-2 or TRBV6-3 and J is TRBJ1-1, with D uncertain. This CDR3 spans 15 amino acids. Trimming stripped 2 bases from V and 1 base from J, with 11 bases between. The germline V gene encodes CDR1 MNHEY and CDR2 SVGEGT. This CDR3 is CASSYAVSQNTEAFF. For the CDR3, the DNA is TGTGCCAGCAGTTACGCGGTCAGTCAGAACACTGAAGCTTTCTTT.

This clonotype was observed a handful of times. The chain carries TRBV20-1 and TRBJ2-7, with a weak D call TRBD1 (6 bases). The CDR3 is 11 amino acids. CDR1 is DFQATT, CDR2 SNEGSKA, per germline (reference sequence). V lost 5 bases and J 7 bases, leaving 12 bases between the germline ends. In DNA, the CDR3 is TGCAGTGCTTCACAGGGTGATGAGCAGTACTTC. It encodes CSASQGDEQYF.

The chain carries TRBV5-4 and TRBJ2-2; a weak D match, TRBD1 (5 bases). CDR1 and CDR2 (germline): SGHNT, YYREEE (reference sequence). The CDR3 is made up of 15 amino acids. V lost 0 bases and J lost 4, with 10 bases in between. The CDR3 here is CASSLEGRSTGELFF. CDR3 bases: TGTGCCAGCAGCTTGGAGGGGCGGAGCACCGGGGAGCTGTTTTTT. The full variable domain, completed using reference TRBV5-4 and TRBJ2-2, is ETGVTQSPTHLIKTRGQQVTLRCSSQSGHNTVSWYQQALGQGPQFIFQYYREEENGRGNFPPRFSGLQFPNYSSELNVNALELDDSALYLCASSLEGRSTGELFFGEGSRLTVL.

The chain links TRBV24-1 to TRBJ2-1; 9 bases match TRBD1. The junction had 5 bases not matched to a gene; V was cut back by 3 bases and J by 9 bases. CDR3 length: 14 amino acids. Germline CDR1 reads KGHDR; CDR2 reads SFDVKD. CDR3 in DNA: TGTGCCACCAGTGATCCAACAGGGGGCTCTGAGCAGTTCTTC. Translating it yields CATSDPTGGSEQFF.

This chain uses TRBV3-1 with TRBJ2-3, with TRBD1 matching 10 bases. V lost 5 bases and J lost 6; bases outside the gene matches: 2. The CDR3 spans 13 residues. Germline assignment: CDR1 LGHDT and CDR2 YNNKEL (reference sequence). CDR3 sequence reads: CASSDRGRDTQYF. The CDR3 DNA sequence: TGTGCCAGCAGCGACAGGGGGCGTGATACGCAGTATTTT.

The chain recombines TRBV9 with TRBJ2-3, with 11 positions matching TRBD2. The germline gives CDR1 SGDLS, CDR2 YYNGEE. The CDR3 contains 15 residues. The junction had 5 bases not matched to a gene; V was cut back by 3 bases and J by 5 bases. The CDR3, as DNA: TGTGCCAGCAGCGAACATGGGACTAGCGGAGATACGCAGTATTTT. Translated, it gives CASSEHGTSGDTQYF.

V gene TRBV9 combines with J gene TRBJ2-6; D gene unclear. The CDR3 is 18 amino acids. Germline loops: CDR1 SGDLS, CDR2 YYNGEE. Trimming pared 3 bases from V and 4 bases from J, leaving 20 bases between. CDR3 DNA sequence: TGTGCCAGCAGCGCCGAAATTAGGACCGTCTCCGGGGCCAACGTCCTGACTTTC. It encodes CASSAEIRTVSGANVLTF.

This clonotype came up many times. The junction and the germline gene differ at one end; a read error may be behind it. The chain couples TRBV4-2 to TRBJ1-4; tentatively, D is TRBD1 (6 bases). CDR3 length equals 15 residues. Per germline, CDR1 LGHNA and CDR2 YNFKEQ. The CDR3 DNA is TGTGCCAGCAGCCATGACAGGCGAACTAGTGAAAAACTGTTTTTT. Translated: CASSHDRRTSEKLFF.

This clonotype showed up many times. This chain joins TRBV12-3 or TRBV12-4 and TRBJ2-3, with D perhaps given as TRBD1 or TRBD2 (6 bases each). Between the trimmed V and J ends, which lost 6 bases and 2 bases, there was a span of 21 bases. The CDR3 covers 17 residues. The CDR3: CASSHRAIAGFTDTQYF. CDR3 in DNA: TGTGCCAGCAGCCACAGGGCTATCGCGGGATTCACAGATACGCAGTATTTT.

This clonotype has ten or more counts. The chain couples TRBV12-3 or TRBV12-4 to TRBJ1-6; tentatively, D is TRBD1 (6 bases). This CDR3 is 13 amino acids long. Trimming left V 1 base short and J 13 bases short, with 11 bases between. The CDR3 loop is CASSLGGLAPLHF. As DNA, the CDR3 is TGTGCCAGCAGTTTAGGGGGGCTAGCGCCCCTCCACTTT.

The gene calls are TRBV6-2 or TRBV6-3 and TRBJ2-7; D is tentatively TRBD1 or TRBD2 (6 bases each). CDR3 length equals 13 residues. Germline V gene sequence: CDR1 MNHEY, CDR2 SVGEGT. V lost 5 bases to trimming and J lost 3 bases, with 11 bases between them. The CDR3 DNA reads TGTGCCAGCAGTAGGGGGGCTAGCTACGAGCAGTACTTC. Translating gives CASSRGASYEQYF.

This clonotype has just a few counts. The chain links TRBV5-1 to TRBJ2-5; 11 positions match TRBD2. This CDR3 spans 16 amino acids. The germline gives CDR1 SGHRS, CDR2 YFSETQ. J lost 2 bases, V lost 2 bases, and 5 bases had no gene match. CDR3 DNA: TGCGCCAGCAGCTTACTAGCGGGGGCCATTCAAGAGACCCAGTACTTC. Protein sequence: CASSLLAGAIQETQYF.

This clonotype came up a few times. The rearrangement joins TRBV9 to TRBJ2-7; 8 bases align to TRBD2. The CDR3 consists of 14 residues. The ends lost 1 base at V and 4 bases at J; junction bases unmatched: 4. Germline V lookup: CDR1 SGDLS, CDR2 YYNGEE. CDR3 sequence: CASSVTREGYEQYF. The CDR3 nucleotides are TGTGCCAGCAGCGTAACACGGGAGGGATACGAGCAGTACTTC.

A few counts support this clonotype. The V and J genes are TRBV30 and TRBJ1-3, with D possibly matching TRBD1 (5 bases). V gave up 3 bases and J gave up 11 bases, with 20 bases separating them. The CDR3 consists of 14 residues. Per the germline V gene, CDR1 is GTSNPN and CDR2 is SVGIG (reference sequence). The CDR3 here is CAWSVSGRGVSIYF. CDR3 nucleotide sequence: TGTGCCTGGAGCGTCTCAGGGAGGGGAGTTTCCATATATTTT.

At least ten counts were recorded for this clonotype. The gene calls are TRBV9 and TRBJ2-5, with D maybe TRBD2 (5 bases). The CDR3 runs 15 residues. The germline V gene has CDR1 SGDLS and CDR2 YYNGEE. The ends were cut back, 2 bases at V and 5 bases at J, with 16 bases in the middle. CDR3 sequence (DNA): TGTGCCAGCAGCGTTTCTACCGGGTGGGAGGAGACCCAGTACTTC. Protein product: CASSVSTGWEETQYF. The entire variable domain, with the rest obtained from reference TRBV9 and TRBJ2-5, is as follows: DSGVTQTPKHLITATGQRVTLRCSPRSGDLSVYWYQQSLDQGLQFLIQYYNGEERAKGNILERFSAQQFPDLHSELNLSSLELGDSALYFCASSVSTGWEETQYFGPGTRLLVL.

CDR3 residues: CASSPGGGAYNEQFF. As DNA, the CDR3 is TGTGCCAGCAGTCCCGGGGGCGGGGCGTACAATGAGCAGTTCTTC. The rearrangement uses TRBV6-1 and TRBJ2-1; perhaps D is TRBD1 or TRBD2 (6 bases each). V dropped 5 bases and J dropped 4 bases, with 15 bases sitting between them. Germline V gene sequence: CDR1 MNHNS, CDR2 SASEGT. The CDR3 has 15 residues.

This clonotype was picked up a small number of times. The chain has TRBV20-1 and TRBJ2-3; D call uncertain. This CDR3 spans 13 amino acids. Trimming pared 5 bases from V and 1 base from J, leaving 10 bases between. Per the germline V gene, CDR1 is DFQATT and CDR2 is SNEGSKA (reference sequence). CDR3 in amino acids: CSAPVRGTDTQYF. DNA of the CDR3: TGCAGTGCTCCGGTTCGGGGCACAGATACGCAGTATTTT.

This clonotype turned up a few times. The CDR3 loop is CASSLVEDTQYF. The CDR3 nucleotides read TGTGCCAGCAGCTTAGTTGAGGATACGCAGTATTTT. The chain uses TRBV7-2 and TRBJ2-3; D is undetermined. Trimming pared 1 base from V and 6 bases from J, leaving 5 bases between. The CDR3 extends over 12 amino acids. Germline V CDR1 and CDR2: SGHTA, FQGNSA.